Each of the 16 T cell receptor beta chains below was sequenced from the same sample in a study of T cells expressing NK-cell markers. TCRdb re-called the 5' RACE reads and catalogs CDR3 proteins one per entry, DNA excluded. The data show 550,000 to 600,000 distinct CDR3 sequences, and the top ten clones hold under 4.5%. Sequencing was done on a sample of blood T cells: a sorted CD56 or NKG2C T cell subset, CD4+ or CD8+ T cells, or bulk PBMC T cells (not recorded which). These receptors all stem from a man between 18 and 29 years old in good health.

V is TRBV20-1 and J is TRBJ2-1; TCRdb outputs TRBD1, but without DNA this stays unchecked. CDR1 and CDR2 (germline): DFQATT, SNEGSKA (reference sequence). The CDR3 extends over 15 amino acids. The CDR3 is CSAHRQASSYNEQFF.

The rearrangement joins TRBV5-8 to TRBJ2-1; TCRdb returns TRBD2, unconfirmable since there is no DNA. Germline lookup yields CDR1 SGHTS and CDR2 YDEGEE. This CDR3 is 15 amino acids long. The CDR3 is CASSLLADSYNEQFF.

This chain links TRBV12-3 or TRBV12-4 with TRBJ1-4. The CDR3 runs to 18 residues. CDR3: CASSPGTNRGETNEKLFF.

V is TRBV20-1 and J is TRBJ1-6. This CDR3 is 16 amino acids long. The germline gives CDR1 DFQATT, CDR2 SNEGSKA (reference sequence). The CDR3 loop reads CSARAARGLYNSPLHF.

The chain is built from TRBV7-8 and TRBJ2-1; TCRdb indicates TRBD2, and absent DNA this call remains unverified. The germline CDR1 and CDR2 sequences are SGHVS and FQNEAQ. This CDR3 has 15 amino acids. The CDR3 here is CASSELAGDGNEQFF.

The CDR3 is CASSKPLPLAGDSHEQFF. V and J are TRBV21-1 and TRBJ2-1; TCRdb outputs TRBD2, but without DNA this stays unchecked. TRBV21-1 is designated a pseudogene. The CDR3 has 18 residues.

This chain joins TRBV7-2 and TRBJ2-7; as DNA is missing, the TRBD1 call by TCRdb cannot be tested. This CDR3 region has 15 residues. Germline CDR1 reads SGHTA; CDR2 reads FQGNSA. The CDR3 sequence: CASSLARFGGYEQYF.

The rearrangement links TRBV27 to TRBJ2-3; there is no DNA to check the TCRdb D call of TRBD1. Germline lookup yields CDR1 MNHEY and CDR2 SMNVEV (reference sequence). The CDR3 loop spans 16 amino acids. Here the CDR3 reads CASTPFGRGPTDTQYF.

The CDR3 sequence: CASSVGNSPNYGYTF. The V and J genes are TRBV9 and TRBJ1-2. Germline CDR1 reads SGDLS; CDR2 reads YYNGEE. CDR3 length: 15 amino acids.

The chain recombines TRBV15 with TRBJ2-1; the TCRdb call, TRBD2, lacks DNA for checking. The V gene's germline CDR1 is LNHNV and CDR2 YYDKDF (reference sequence). The CDR3 loop spans 12 amino acids. The CDR3 reads CATSSLRDEQFF. Full variable domain (missing parts from reference TRBV15 and TRBJ2-1): DAMVIQNPRYQVTQFGKPVTLSCSQTLNHNVMYWYQQKSSQAPKLLFHYYDKDFNNEADTPDNFQSRRPNTSFCFLDIRSPGLGDTAMYLCATSSLRDEQFFGPGTRLTVL.

The chain is built from TRBV4-2 and TRBJ2-7; TCRdb selects TRBD1, and the lack of DNA leaves this call unchecked. Germline V gene lookup returns CDR1 LGHNA and CDR2 YNFKEQ. The CDR3 has 13 residues. The CDR3 sequence is CASSRTGELEQYF.

The chain combines TRBV12-3 or TRBV12-4 with TRBJ2-6. This CDR3 contains 14 residues. The CDR3 spells CASSPSSGANVLTF.

V usage is TRBV6-1 and J usage is TRBJ2-2. The length of the CDR3 is 14 residues. Per the germline V gene, CDR1 is MNHNS and CDR2 is SASEGT. CDR3 residues: CASSEDVVSGELFF.

The V and J genes are TRBV19 and TRBJ2-1. This CDR3 has 17 amino acids. From germline, CDR1 is LNHDA and CDR2 SQIVND (reference sequence). The CDR3 protein is CASSTLYSNSLDNEQFF. The variable domain in full, completed from reference TRBV19 and TRBJ2-1, reads DGGITQSPKYLFRKEGQNVTLSCEQNLNHDAMYWYRQDPGQGLRLIYYSQIVNDFQKGDIAEGYSVSREKKESFPLTVTSAQKNPTAFYLCASSTLYSNSLDNEQFFGPGTRLTVL.

The chain joins TRBV19 to TRBJ2-1. There are 15 residues in the CDR3. CDR1 and CDR2 (germline): LNHDA, SQIVND (reference sequence). CDR3 in amino acids: CASSIWMDGYNEQFF.

The chain recombines TRBV7-9 with TRBJ2-5; without DNA, the TCRdb call of TRBD2 cannot be checked. This CDR3 spans 16 amino acids. Germline lookup yields CDR1 SEHNR and CDR2 FQNEAQ (reference sequence). The chain's CDR3 is CASSLASLADQETQYF.